The T cell receptor (beta chain) under discussion was sequenced for a study of blood T cell repertoires in COVID-19. As for the study in general: Samples taken during acute and convalescent COVID-19 were collected in the United States, Italy and Spain.

The authors' processing: Estimated nucleated cell counts came from reference gene primer amplification. The method was immunoSEQ multiplex PCR; TCRdb's version includes in-frame clones alone and lacks a portion of them. The DNA was the basis for D and trimming; V, J and clone size are from that table. The sample records about 190,000 clones, roughly 83% being singletons. Ages ranged from about 18 to 89 years, with residence in 24 US areas. The CDR3 contains 11 residues. Germline V lookup: CDR1 LNHDA, CDR2 SQIVND (reference sequence). The V gene lost 9 bases and the J gene lost 8 bases, with 13 bases spanning the gap.

The TCR comes from a man aged 40-49 years with acute COVID-19. This chain joins TRBV19 and TRBJ1-2, with D perhaps matching TRBD1 (6 bases). Sequencing input: PBMCs or T cells enriched from blood (not recorded which). The CDR3, as DNA: TGTGCCAGCCTCGGGGGGCACGGCTACACCTTC. Protein product: CASLGGHGYTF.